These 22 T cell receptor beta chains were all obtained from the same sample, sequenced in a study of cytomegalovirus exposure and HLA in healthy donors. The PCR made use of 60 Vbeta and 13 Jbeta primers. Sequencing used immunoSEQ multiplex PCR; TCRdb keeps in-frame clones, though not all of them. Of roughly 130,000 clones in the sample, 79% were seen once. The specimen sequenced was PBMCs. These receptors all stem from a female donor in good health and CMV-seronegative.

The V gene is TRBV20-1, the J gene TRBJ1-4, with no clear D. Germline lookup yields CDR1 DFQATT and CDR2 SNEGSKA (reference sequence). Between the trimmed V and J ends, which lost 3 bases and 15 bases, there was a span of 14 bases. The CDR3 has 11 residues. The CDR3 loop reads CSARPGQLLFF. The CDR3 nucleotides are TGCAGTGCTAGGCCCGGTCAACTGTTGTTTTTT.

The CDR3 region has the DNA TGTGCCACCGTTCCTACTAGCGGGAGGGGAGGTGAGCAGTTCTTC. Amino acid sequence: CATVPTSGRGGEQFF. The chain employs TRBV27 and TRBJ2-1; TRBD2 matches 13 bases. Losses at the gene ends were 10 bases for V and 9 bases for J; bases not matched to a gene: 12. CDR3 length: 15 amino acids. The germline CDR1 and CDR2 sequences are MNHEY and SMNVEV (reference sequence).

The V and J genes are TRBV27 and TRBJ1-2; tentatively, D is TRBD1 (5 bases). This CDR3 is built from 14 residues. Per germline, CDR1 MNHEY and CDR2 SMNVEV (reference sequence). The V gene lost 5 bases and the J gene lost 8 bases, with 18 bases spanning the gap. The CDR3 here is CASSPIGGVGGYTF. The DNA of the CDR3 is TGTGCCAGCAGTCCTATAGGAGGGGTGGGGGGCTACACCTTC.

The chain links TRBV5-1 to TRBJ2-5; D gene unclear. Deletions cut 0 bases from V and 3 bases from J, with 9 bases between. CDR1 is SGHRS and CDR2 is YFSETQ in the germline V gene. The CDR3 has 14 residues. The CDR3 DNA is TGCGCCAGCAGCTTGGCCTTTGCAGAAGAGACCCAGTACTTC. This codes for CASSLAFAEETQYF. The full variable domain, rest sourced from reference TRBV5-1 and TRBJ2-5, is KAGVTQTPRYLIKTRGQQVTLSCSPISGHRSVSWYQQTPGQGLQFLFEYFSETQRNKGNFPGRFSGRQFSNSRSEMNVSTLELGDSALYLCASSLAFAEETQYFGPGTRLLVL.

The V and J genes are TRBV27 and TRBJ1-6, with TRBD1 as a possible D gene (6 bases). Trimming took off 3 bases at V and 1 base at J, with 13 bases between the two ends. CDR1 and CDR2 (germline): MNHEY, SMNVEV (reference sequence). The CDR3 runs 17 residues. CDR3 region: CASSFLYRVSYNSPLHF. Here the CDR3 DNA reads TGTGCCAGCAGTTTCCTCTACAGGGTGTCCTATAATTCACCCCTCCACTTT.

The chain is built from TRBV14 and TRBJ2-4; 8 bases match TRBD2. CDR1 is SGHDN, CDR2 FVKESK, per germline. The junction had 5 bases not matched to a gene; V was cut back by 4 bases and J by 0 bases. The CDR3 totals 16 residues. The CDR3 region is CASSRAGGLAKNIQYF. CDR3 nucleotides: TGTGCCAGCAGCCGTGCGGGGGGATTAGCCAAAAACATTCAGTACTTC.

The chain links TRBV5-1 to TRBJ2-2, with 9 bases fitting TRBD1. This CDR3 has 16 amino acids. Germline CDR1 is SGHRS and CDR2 is YFSETQ. The V segment lost 3 bases and the J segment 3 bases; nucleotides outside the gene matches: 6. CDR3 residues: CASSSQGARDTGELFF. CDR3 in DNA: TGCGCCAGCAGCTCACAGGGGGCGCGGGACACCGGGGAGCTGTTTTTT.

This chain joins TRBV13 and TRBJ1-1, with a weak D call TRBD1 (6 bases). This CDR3 has 15 amino acids. Germline V gene lookup returns CDR1 PRHDT and CDR2 FYEKMQ (reference sequence). V was pared by 5 bases and J by 1 base, with 14 bases between. The CDR3 DNA sequence: TGTGCCAGCAGCCGACGAGAAGGGGGGAACACTGAAGCTTTCTTT. It specifies CASSRREGGNTEAFF.

The genes are TRBV6-6 and TRBJ1-5, with 7 bases that match TRBD1. Germline V gives CDR1 MNHNY, CDR2 SVGAGI (reference sequence). J lost 4 bases, V lost 5 bases, and 11 bases had no gene match. This CDR3 comprises 16 residues. The CDR3 coding sequence is TGTGCCAGCAGTACAAGAGCAGGGACAGAGAATCAGCCCCAGCATTTT. Translating gives CASSTRAGTENQPQHF.

This rearrangement joins TRBV27 to TRBJ1-4; D remains ambiguous. Germline CDR1 MNHEY, CDR2 SMNVEV (reference sequence). The CDR3 is made up of 14 amino acids. Trimming stripped 6 bases from V and 4 bases from J, with 12 bases between. CDR3 coding DNA: TGTGCCAGCAGCCCCTCTCAGATTAATGAAAAACTGTTTTTT. The encoded protein is CASSPSQINEKLFF.

The chain has TRBV18 and TRBJ1-6; TRBD1 matches 8 bases. The CDR3 sequence is 18 residues long. After removal of 3 bases from V and 4 bases from J, the junction contained 11 bases not matched to a gene. Germline-derived CDR1 and CDR2 are KGHSH and LQKENI. The CDR3 DNA reads as TGTGCCAGCTCACCGAAGGCGGCAGGGGGCGTTTATAATTCACCCCTCCACTTT. Its protein is CASSPKAAGGVYNSPLHF.

The gene calls are TRBV6-1 and TRBJ2-5; 11 nucleotides line up with TRBD1. The V gene end was trimmed by 5 bases and the J gene end by 5 bases; junction bases not matched to a gene: 4. CDR3 length equals 14 residues. Germline V lookup: CDR1 MNHNS, CDR2 SASEGT. In DNA, the CDR3 is TGTGCCAGCAGTAGGGACAGGGGGGGCGAGACCCAGTACTTC. Residues: CASSRDRGGETQYF.

This chain links TRBV7-8 with TRBJ2-7; 7 bases match TRBD1. CDR3 length: 14 residues. The junction had 1 base not matched to a gene; V was cut back by 0 bases and J by 2 bases. CDR1 is SGHVS and CDR2 is FQNEAQ in the germline V gene. The CDR3 spells CASSLAGTAYEQYF. The CDR3 DNA is TGTGCCAGCAGCTTAGCGGGGACAGCCTACGAGCAGTACTTC.

There are a few counts of this clone. The chain uses TRBV6-5 and TRBJ2-3, with 11 bases that match TRBD2. This CDR3 is 15 amino acids long. V shed 5 bases and J 3 bases; nucleotides not matched to a gene: 4. Germline lookup yields CDR1 MNHEY and CDR2 SVGAGI. DNA for the CDR3: TGTGCCAGCAGTCCTAGCGGGAGGAGGACAGATACGCAGTATTTT. Residues: CASSPSGRRTDTQYF.

The genes are TRBV2 and TRBJ2-1; 7 nucleotides align to TRBD2. This CDR3 has 14 amino acids. V lost 3 bases, J lost 6 bases, and 5 bases stayed unmatched. Germline CDR1 and CDR2: SNHLY and FYNNEI. The CDR3 spells CASSDFSGTNEQFF. The DNA for the CDR3 is TGTGCCAGCAGTGATTTCAGCGGGACCAATGAGCAGTTCTTC. Combining the CDR3 with reference TRBV2 and TRBJ2-1 gives the whole variable domain EPEVTQTPSHQVTQMGQEVILRCVPISNHLYFYWYRQILGQKVEFLVSFYNNEISEKSEIFDDQFSVERPDGSNFTLKIRSTKLEDSAMYFCASSDFSGTNEQFFGPGTRLTVL.

This clone has a single count. V usage is TRBV27 and J usage is TRBJ2-1; 9 positions agree with TRBD2. The junction had 2 bases not matched to a gene; V was cut back by 2 bases and J by 3 bases. The length of the CDR3 is 15 residues. Germline V gene sequence: CDR1 MNHEY, CDR2 SMNVEV (reference sequence). CDR3 sequence (DNA): TGTGCCAGCAGTTTAACACTAGCGGGCTACAATGAGCAGTTCTTC. Its translation is CASSLTLAGYNEQFF.

This clone appeared a few times. This chain links TRBV6-5 with TRBJ1-2; 11 bases are a match to TRBD1. The CDR3 contains 13 residues. CDR1 and CDR2 (germline): MNHEY, SVGAGI. The junction had 6 bases not matched to a gene; V was cut back by 10 bases and J by 5 bases. The CDR3: CATGTGGGYGYTF. The DNA of the CDR3 is TGTGCCACTGGGACAGGGGGAGGGTATGGCTACACCTTC.

The chain couples TRBV14 to TRBJ2-1; the D gene is possibly TRBD1 (8 bases). The length of the CDR3 is 16 residues. Germline CDR1 and CDR2: SGHDN and FVKESK. Trimming pared 0 bases from V and 4 bases from J, leaving 13 bases between. This CDR3 is CASSQDTQGGYNEQFF. The CDR3 region has the DNA TGTGCCAGCAGCCAAGACACACAGGGGGGGTACAATGAGCAGTTCTTC.

The V gene is TRBV11-3, the J gene TRBJ1-3, with 10 positions matching TRBD1. The CDR3 has 14 amino acids. The ends lost 5 bases at V and 2 bases at J; junction bases unmatched: 0. CDR1 and CDR2 (germline): SGHNT, YENEEA. CDR3 in amino acids: CASSGQGAGNTIYF. CDR3 in DNA: TGTGCCAGCAGCGGACAGGGGGCTGGAAACACCATATATTTT.

The rearrangement uses TRBV18 and TRBJ2-2, with D possibly being TRBD2 (6 bases). The ends were cut back, 2 bases at V and 2 bases at J, with 12 bases in the middle. The CDR3 loop spans 16 amino acids. CDR1 and CDR2 (germline): KGHSH, LQKENI. The CDR3 here is CASSPETGVNTGELFF. CDR3 nucleotides: TGTGCCAGCTCACCAGAGACGGGGGTTAACACCGGGGAGCTGTTTTTT.

The table lists this clone with a few counts. This chain joins TRBV27 and TRBJ1-5; tentatively, D is TRBD1 (5 bases). Trimming removed 5 bases at V and 3 bases at J, with 14 bases between. Germline V CDR1 and CDR2: MNHEY, SMNVEV (reference sequence). CDR3 length: 15 amino acids. The CDR3 DNA is TGTGCCAGCAGTACTACCCGACAGTACAATCAGCCCCAGCATTTT. This codes for CASSTTRQYNQPQHF.

CDR3 loop: CASSAGDTQYF. Written as DNA, the CDR3 is TGTGCCAGCTCCGCGGGAGATACGCAGTATTTT. V usage is TRBV6-1 and J usage is TRBJ2-3; D is possibly TRBD2 (5 bases). Trimming removed 8 bases from V and 5 bases from J, with 8 bases in between. This CDR3 region has 11 residues. Germline V CDR1 and CDR2: MNHNS, SASEGT.